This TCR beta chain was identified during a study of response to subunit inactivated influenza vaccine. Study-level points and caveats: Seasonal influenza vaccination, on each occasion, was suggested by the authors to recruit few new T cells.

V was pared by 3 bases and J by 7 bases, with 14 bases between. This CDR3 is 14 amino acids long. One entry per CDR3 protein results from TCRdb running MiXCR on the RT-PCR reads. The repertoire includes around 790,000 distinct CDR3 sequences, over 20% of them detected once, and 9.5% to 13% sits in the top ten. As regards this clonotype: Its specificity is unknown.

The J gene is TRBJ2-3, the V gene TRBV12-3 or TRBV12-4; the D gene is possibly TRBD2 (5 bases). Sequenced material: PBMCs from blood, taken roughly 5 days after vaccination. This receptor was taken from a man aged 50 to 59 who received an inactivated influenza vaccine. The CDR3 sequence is CASSFPGVRHTQYF. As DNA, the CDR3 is TGTGCCAGCAGTTTTCCCGGGGTTCGACATACGCAGTATTTT.